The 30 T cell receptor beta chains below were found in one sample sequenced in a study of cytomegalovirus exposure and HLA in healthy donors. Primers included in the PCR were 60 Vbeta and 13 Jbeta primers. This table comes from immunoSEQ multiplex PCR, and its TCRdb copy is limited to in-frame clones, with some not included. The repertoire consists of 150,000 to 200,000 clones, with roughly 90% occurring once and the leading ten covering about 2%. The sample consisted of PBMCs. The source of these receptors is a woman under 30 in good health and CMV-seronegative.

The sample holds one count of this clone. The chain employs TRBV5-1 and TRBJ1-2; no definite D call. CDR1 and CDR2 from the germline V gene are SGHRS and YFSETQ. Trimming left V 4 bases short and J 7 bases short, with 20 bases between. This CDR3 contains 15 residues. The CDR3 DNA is TGCGCCAGCAGCCCCTCAGGCGTACCCCCCTTTGGCTACACCTTC. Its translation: CASSPSGVPPFGYTF.

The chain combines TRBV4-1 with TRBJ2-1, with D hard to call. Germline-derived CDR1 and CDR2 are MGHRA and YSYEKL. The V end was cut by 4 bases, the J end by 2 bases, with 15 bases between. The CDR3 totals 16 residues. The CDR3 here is CASSPPGTAAYNEQFF. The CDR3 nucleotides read TGCGCCAGCAGCCCGCCGGGTACGGCCGCCTACAATGAGCAGTTCTTC.

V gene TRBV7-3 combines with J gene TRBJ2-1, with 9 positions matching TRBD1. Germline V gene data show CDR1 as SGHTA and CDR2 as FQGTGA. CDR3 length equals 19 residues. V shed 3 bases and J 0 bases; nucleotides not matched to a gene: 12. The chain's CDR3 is CASSLGQGRPTSSYNEQFF. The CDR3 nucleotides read TGTGCCAGCAGCTTGGGACAGGGCCGGCCCACGAGCTCCTACAATGAGCAGTTCTTC.

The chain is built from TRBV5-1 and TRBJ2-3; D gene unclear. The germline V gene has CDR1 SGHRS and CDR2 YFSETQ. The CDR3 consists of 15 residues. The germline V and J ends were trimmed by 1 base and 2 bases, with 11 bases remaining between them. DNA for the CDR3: TGCGCCAGCAGCTTGTTTGACGGGTTCACAGATACGCAGTATTTT. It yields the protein CASSLFDGFTDTQYF.

The CDR3 is CASRIQSNEKLFF. CDR3 nucleotides: TGTGCCAGCAGAATACAGAGTAATGAAAAACTGTTTTTT. V gene TRBV13 combines with J gene TRBJ1-4; D is unclear. This CDR3 has 13 residues. The V gene's germline CDR1 is PRHDT and CDR2 FYEKMQ (reference sequence). Trimming removed 6 bases from V and 4 bases from J, with 9 bases in between.

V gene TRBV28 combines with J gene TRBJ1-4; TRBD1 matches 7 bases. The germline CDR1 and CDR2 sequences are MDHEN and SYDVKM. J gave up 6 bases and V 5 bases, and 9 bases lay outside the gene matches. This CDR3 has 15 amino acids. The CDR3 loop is CASSPRQGSYEKLFF. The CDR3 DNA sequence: TGTGCCAGCAGTCCGCGACAGGGATCGTATGAAAAACTGTTTTTT.

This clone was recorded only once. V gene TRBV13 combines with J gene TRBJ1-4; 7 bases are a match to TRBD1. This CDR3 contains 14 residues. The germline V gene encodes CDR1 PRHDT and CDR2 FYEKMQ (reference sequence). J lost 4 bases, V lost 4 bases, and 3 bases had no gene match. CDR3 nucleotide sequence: TGTGCCAGCAGCTCGGGACAGAGTAATGAAAAACTGTTTTTT. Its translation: CASSSGQSNEKLFF.

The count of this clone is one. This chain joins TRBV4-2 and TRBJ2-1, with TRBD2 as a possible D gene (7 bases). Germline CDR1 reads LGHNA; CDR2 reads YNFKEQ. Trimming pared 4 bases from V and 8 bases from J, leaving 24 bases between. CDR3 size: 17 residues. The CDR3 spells CASSPSRGGVPRDEQFF. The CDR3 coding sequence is TGTGCCAGCAGCCCCTCGAGAGGGGGGGTACCTAGGGATGAGCAGTTCTTC.

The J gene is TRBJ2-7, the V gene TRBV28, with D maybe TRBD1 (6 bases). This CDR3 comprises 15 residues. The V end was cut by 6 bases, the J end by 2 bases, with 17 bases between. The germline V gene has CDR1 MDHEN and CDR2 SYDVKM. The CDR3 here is CASSRPQGGAYEQYF. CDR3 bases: TGTGCCAGCAGCCGCCCACAGGGTGGGGCCTACGAGCAGTACTTC.

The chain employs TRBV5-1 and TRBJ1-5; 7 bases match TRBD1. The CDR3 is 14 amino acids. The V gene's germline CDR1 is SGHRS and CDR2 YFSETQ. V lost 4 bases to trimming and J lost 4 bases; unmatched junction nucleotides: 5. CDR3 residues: CASSPGQRNQPQHF. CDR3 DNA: TGCGCCAGCAGCCCGGGACAGCGGAATCAGCCCCAGCATTTT.

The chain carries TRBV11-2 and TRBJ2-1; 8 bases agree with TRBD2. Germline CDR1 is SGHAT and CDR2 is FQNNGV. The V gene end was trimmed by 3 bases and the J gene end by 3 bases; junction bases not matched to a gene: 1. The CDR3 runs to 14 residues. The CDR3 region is CASSFGTSYNEQFF. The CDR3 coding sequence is TGTGCCAGCAGCTTTGGGACTAGCTACAATGAGCAGTTCTTC.

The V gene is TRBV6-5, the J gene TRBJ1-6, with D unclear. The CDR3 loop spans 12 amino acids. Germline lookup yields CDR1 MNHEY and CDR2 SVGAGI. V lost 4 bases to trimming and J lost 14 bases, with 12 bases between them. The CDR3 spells CASSSESVALHF. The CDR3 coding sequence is TGTGCCAGCAGTTCTGAGTCCGTAGCCCTCCACTTT.

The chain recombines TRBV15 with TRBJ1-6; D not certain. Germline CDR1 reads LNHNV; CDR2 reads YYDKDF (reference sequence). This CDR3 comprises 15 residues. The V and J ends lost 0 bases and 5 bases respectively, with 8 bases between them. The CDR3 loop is CATSRDARDNSPLHF. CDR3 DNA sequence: TGTGCCACCAGCAGAGACGCCCGAGATAATTCACCCCTCCACTTT.

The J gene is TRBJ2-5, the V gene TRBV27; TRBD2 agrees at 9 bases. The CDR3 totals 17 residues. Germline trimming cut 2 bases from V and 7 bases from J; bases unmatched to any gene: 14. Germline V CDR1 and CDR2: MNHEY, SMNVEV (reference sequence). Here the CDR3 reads CASSLRAGGQGDGTQYF. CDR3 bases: TGTGCCAGCAGTTTACGGGCGGGGGGGCAGGGGGACGGGACCCAGTACTTC.

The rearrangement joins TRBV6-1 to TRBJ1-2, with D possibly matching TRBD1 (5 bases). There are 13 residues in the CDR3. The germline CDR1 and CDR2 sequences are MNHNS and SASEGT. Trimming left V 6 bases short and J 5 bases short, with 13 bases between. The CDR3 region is CASRRGFEYGYTF. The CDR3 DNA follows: TGTGCCAGCAGGCGGGGGTTTGAATATGGCTACACCTTC.

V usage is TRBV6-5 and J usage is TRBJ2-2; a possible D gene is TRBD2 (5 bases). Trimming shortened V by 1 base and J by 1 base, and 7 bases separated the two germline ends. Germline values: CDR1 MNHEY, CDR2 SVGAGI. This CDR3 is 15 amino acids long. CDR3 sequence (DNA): TGTGCCAGCAGTTACTATCGGGGGAACACCGGGGAGCTGTTTTTT. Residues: CASSYYRGNTGELFF.

CDR3 sequence reads: CASSPILAGAIREQFF. In DNA, the CDR3 is TGTGCCAGCAGTCCTATTCTAGCGGGGGCAATTAGGGAGCAGTTCTTC. The chain is built from TRBV27 and TRBJ2-1; TRBD2 aligns across 10 bases. There are 16 residues in the CDR3. Germline V gene sequence: CDR1 MNHEY, CDR2 SMNVEV (reference sequence). The J segment lost 10 bases and the V segment lost 5 bases, leaving 14 bases of the junction unmatched.

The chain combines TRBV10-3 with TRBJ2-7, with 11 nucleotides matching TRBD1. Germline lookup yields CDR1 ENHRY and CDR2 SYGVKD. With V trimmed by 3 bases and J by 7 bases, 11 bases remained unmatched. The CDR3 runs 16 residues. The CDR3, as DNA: TGTGCCATCAGTGACCCCGGACAGGGGGCTCATCGGGAGCAGTACTTC. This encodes CAISDPGQGAHREQYF.

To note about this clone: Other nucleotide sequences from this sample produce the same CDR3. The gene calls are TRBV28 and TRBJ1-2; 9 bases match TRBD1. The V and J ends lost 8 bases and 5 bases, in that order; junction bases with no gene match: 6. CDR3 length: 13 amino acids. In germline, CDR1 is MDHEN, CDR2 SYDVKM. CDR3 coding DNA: TGTGCCAGCTCTTTAGACAGGGGGTATGGCTACACCTTC. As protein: CASSLDRGYGYTF.

The CDR3 loop reads CASRRSGQETQYF. For the CDR3, the DNA is TGTGCCAGCAGGAGGTCCGGTCAAGAGACCCAGTACTTC. The chain is built from TRBV6-1 and TRBJ2-5, with D uncertain. Trimming shortened V by 6 bases and J by 2 bases, and 10 bases separated the two germline ends. CDR3 size: 13 residues. Germline-derived CDR1 and CDR2 are MNHNS and SASEGT.

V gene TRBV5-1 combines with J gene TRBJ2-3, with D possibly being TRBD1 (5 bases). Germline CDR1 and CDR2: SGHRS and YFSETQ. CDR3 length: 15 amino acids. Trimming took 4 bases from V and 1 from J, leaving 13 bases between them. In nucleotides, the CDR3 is TGCGCCAGCAGCGGGTTGGTAGGGGGCACAGATACGCAGTATTTT. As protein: CASSGLVGGTDTQYF.

The CDR3 sequence: CASSEAQGNIQYF. The CDR3 region has the DNA TGTGCCAGCAGTGAAGCGCAGGGAAACATTCAGTACTTC. The rearrangement joins TRBV6-4 to TRBJ2-4, with D tentatively TRBD1 (5 bases). The CDR3 totals 13 residues. Looked up from germline, CDR1 is MRHNA and CDR2 is SNTAGT. Trimming stripped 3 bases from V and 6 bases from J, with 9 bases between.

CDR3: CASREDLLEYEQYF. CDR3 DNA: TGTGCCAGCAGGGAAGATCTACTAGAGTACGAGCAGTACTTC. The rearrangement links TRBV7-8 to TRBJ2-7; D might be TRBD2 (5 bases). This CDR3 has 14 amino acids. V gave up 6 bases and J gave up 4 bases, with 16 bases separating them. Germline loops: CDR1 SGHVS, CDR2 FQNEAQ.

DNA for the CDR3: TGCGCCAGCAGCTTGACTCCTAACCAGCCCCAGCATTTT. Translated: CASSLTPNQPQHF. The genes are TRBV5-1 and TRBJ1-5, with D unresolved. V was shortened by 1 base and J by 7 bases, with 9 bases between the two germline ends. This CDR3 has 13 residues. CDR1 is SGHRS, CDR2 YFSETQ, per germline.

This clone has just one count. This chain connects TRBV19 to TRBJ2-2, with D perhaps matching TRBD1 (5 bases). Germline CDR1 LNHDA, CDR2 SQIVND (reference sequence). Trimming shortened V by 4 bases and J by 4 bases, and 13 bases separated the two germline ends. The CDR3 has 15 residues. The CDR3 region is CASSTGKRGTGELFF. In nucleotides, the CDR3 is TGTGCCAGTAGTACAGGGAAAAGGGGCACCGGGGAGCTGTTTTTT.

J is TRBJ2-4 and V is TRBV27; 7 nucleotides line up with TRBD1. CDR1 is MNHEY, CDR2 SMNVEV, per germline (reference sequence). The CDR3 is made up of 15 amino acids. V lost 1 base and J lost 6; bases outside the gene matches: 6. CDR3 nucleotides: TGTGCCAGCAGTTTATTGCCCGGGACAGCAAACATTCAGTACTTC. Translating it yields CASSLLPGTANIQYF.

CDR3 DNA: TGTGCCAGCAGCCAAGGAGTATCGTTTGGTTCACCCCTCCACTTT. Translating gives CASSQGVSFGSPLHF. The chain is built from TRBV14 and TRBJ1-6; the D is unclear. The V gene's germline CDR1 is SGHDN and CDR2 FVKESK. This CDR3 comprises 15 residues. Trimming left V 1 base short and J 9 bases short, with 13 bases between.

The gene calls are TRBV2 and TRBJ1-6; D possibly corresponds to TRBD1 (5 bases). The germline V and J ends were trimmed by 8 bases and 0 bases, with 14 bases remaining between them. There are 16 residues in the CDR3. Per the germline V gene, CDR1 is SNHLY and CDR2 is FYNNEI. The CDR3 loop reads CASLRDQGSYNSPLHF. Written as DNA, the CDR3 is TGTGCCAGCTTAAGGGATCAGGGCTCCTATAATTCACCCCTCCACTTT.

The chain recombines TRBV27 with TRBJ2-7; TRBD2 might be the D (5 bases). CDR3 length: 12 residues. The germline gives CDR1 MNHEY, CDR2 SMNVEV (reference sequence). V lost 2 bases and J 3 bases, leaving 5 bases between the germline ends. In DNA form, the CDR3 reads TGTGCCAGCAGTTTAGGAGGCTACGAGCAGTACTTC. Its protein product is CASSLGGYEQYF.

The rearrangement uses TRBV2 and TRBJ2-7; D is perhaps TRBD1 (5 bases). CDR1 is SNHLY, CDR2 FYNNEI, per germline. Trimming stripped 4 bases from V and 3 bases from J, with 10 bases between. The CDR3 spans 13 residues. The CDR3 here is CASSATVNYEQYF. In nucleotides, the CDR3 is TGTGCCAGCAGTGCGACAGTGAACTACGAGCAGTACTTC.